This T cell receptor beta chain was recovered during a study of technical replicates of blood from a few donors. The CDR3 loop spans 14 amino acids. Germline V gives CDR1 SGHAT, CDR2 FQNNGV. The ends were cut back, 3 bases at V and 0 bases at J, with 7 bases in the middle. The data were produced by immunoSEQ multiplex PCR, yet TCRdb's version contains in-frame clones alone and is incomplete. The sample consists of 75,000 to 90,000 clones, 90% to 95% of them appearing once. The rearrangement joins TRBV11-2 to TRBJ2-3, with D possibly being TRBD2 (6 bases). This clonotype was obtained from a human donor in good health. Sequenced material: T cells isolated from PBMCs. The chain's CDR3 is CASSFAGSTDTQYF. As DNA, the CDR3 is TGTGCCAGCAGCTTCGCGGGGAGCACAGATACGCAGTATTTT. Based on the CDR3 plus reference TRBV11-2 and TRBJ2-3, the full variable domain is EAGVAQSPRYKIIEKRQSVAFWCNPISGHATLYWYQQILGQGPKLLIQFQNNGVVDDSQLPKDRFSAERLKGVDSTLKIQPAKLEDSAVYLCASSFAGSTDTQYFGPGTRLTVL.